These 20 T cell receptor beta chains share one sample of origin, sequenced in a study of shared clonotypes between healthy human individuals. Naive CD8 populations comprised CD45RO-negative cells positively selected for CCR7, excluding terminally differentiated effector memory CD45RA+ cells. Libraries were prepared by immunoSEQ multiplex PCR; TCRdb keeps only in-frame clonotypes and omits some of them. The sample has under 1 million clones; roughly 92% are singletons. The sequencing sample was made of naive CD8+ T cells sorted from blood. Every receptor here comes from a man aged 25-45 years in good health.

This sequence joins TRBV9 and TRBJ2-7; D unclear. Germline loops: CDR1 SGDLS, CDR2 YYNGEE. The ends were cut back, 3 bases at V and 0 bases at J, with 13 bases in the middle. The CDR3 has 15 residues. CDR3 in DNA: TGTGCCAGCAGCGCCGGCCCATCCAGCTCCTACGAGCAGTACTTC. As protein: CASSAGPSSSYEQYF.

This chain joins TRBV6-5 and TRBJ2-1; D is undetermined. The CDR3 sequence is 12 residues long. The germline gives CDR1 MNHEY, CDR2 SVGAGI. V lost 5 bases and J 6 bases, leaving 8 bases between the germline ends. Here the CDR3 reads CASSPGGNEQFF. The CDR3 DNA follows: TGTGCCAGCAGTCCCGGTGGCAATGAGCAGTTCTTC.

This rearrangement joins TRBV7-3 to TRBJ2-1, with 7 bases lining up with TRBD2. With 2 bases clipped from V and 5 bases from J, the junction kept 9 bases outside the gene matches. This CDR3 has 16 amino acids. Germline assignment: CDR1 SGHTA and CDR2 FQGTGA. DNA for the CDR3: TGTGCCAGCAGCTTAGAGGCGCGGACTAGTAACAATGAGCAGTTCTTC. Amino acids: CASSLEARTSNNEQFF.

The V and J genes are TRBV2 and TRBJ2-7, with D possibly called TRBD1 or TRBD2 (5 bases each). Trimming took off 3 bases at V and 6 bases at J, with 15 bases between the two ends. This CDR3 has 14 amino acids. Germline V gene sequence: CDR1 SNHLY, CDR2 FYNNEI. The CDR3 region is CASSEQGPSREQYF. The DNA for the CDR3 is TGTGCCAGCAGTGAGCAGGGACCTTCCCGCGAGCAGTACTTC. The full variable domain, in which reference TRBV2 and TRBJ2-7 provide the parts outside the CDR3, is EPEVTQTPSHQVTQMGQEVILRCVPISNHLYFYWYRQILGQKVEFLVSFYNNEISEKSEIFDDQFSVERPDGSNFTLKIRSTKLEDSAMYFCASSEQGPSREQYFGPGTRLTVT.

The J gene is TRBJ2-1, the V gene TRBV7-8; the match to TRBD2 covers 8 bases. Trimming removed 0 bases from V and 3 bases from J; junction bases left unmatched: 10. Germline lookup yields CDR1 SGHVS and CDR2 FQNEAQ. The CDR3 extends over 18 amino acids. CDR3 bases: TGTGCCAGCAGCTTAGCGCCTGTCTTGCGGGAGGACTACAATGAGCAGTTCTTC. It yields the protein CASSLAPVLREDYNEQFF.

V usage is TRBV7-9 and J usage is TRBJ2-7; possibly TRBD1 for D (6 bases). V dropped 1 base and J dropped 5 bases, with 15 bases sitting between them. The CDR3 contains 15 residues. Looked up from germline, CDR1 is SEHNR and CDR2 is FQNEAQ (reference sequence). The DNA of the CDR3 is TGTGCCAGCAGCTTAGTGGCAGGGGCGGTCGACGAGCAGTACTTC. It specifies CASSLVAGAVDEQYF.

This clone was seen only once. V usage is TRBV7-9 and J usage is TRBJ2-7; 11 nucleotides match TRBD2. CDR1 is SEHNR, CDR2 FQNEAQ, per germline (reference sequence). The CDR3 has 13 amino acids. Trimming cost V 4 bases and J 5 bases; bases outside gene matches: 1. The CDR3 spells CASSSGLADEQYF. Here the CDR3 DNA reads TGTGCCAGCAGCTCGGGACTAGCGGACGAGCAGTACTTC. Combining the CDR3 with reference TRBV7-9 and TRBJ2-7 gives the whole variable domain DTGVSQNPRHKITKRGQNVTFRCDPISEHNRLYWYRQTLGQGPEFLTYFQNEAQLEKSRLLSDRFSAERPKGSFSTLEIQRTEQGDSAMYLCASSSGLADEQYFGPGTRLTVT.

This rearrangement joins TRBV5-6 to TRBJ1-2; maybe TRBD1 (6 bases). V was pared by 4 bases and J by 6 bases, with 13 bases between. The CDR3 length is 13 residues. Germline V gene sequence: CDR1 SGHDT, CDR2 YYEEEE. CDR3 sequence reads: CASSTGQTDGYTF. CDR3 DNA: TGTGCCAGCAGCACCGGACAGACCGATGGCTACACCTTC.

The chain uses TRBV27 and TRBJ2-2; D is uncertain. Germline V lookup: CDR1 MNHEY, CDR2 SMNVEV (reference sequence). The V gene lost 5 bases and the J gene lost 2 bases, with 6 bases spanning the gap. This CDR3 contains 13 residues. CDR3 sequence reads: CASSPHNTGELFF. The DNA for the CDR3 is TGTGCCAGCAGTCCGCATAACACCGGGGAGCTGTTTTTT.

CDR3 sequence reads: CASSFEKVLGAFF. CDR3 sequence (DNA): TGTGCCAGCAGCTTCGAGAAGGTTTTGGGCGCTTTCTTT. V and J are TRBV7-3 and TRBJ1-1; no reliable D call. The CDR3 loop spans 13 amino acids. Germline loops: CDR1 SGHTA, CDR2 FQGTGA. With 3 bases removed from V and 11 bases from J, the gap between germline ends came to 16 bases.

Concerning this clone: The sample has other DNA sequences that encode this CDR3 too. This chain joins TRBV5-5 and TRBJ1-1; D ambiguous. The CDR3 is made up of 12 amino acids. V lost 0 bases to trimming and J lost 2 bases, with 2 bases between them. Germline values: CDR1 SGHKS, CDR2 YYEKEE (reference sequence). CDR3 sequence reads: CASSLVNTEAFF. In nucleotides, the CDR3 is TGTGCCAGCAGCTTGGTCAACACTGAAGCTTTCTTT.

Comments on this clone: The same CDR3 is also encoded by other DNA sequences in this sample. The genes are TRBV27 and TRBJ2-3; D is undetermined. Germline-derived CDR1 and CDR2 are MNHEY and SMNVEV (reference sequence). V lost 3 bases and J lost 2, with 3 bases in between. The CDR3 sequence is 12 residues long. The CDR3 here is CASSLNTDTQYF. The CDR3 nucleotides are TGTGCCAGCAGTTTGAACACAGATACGCAGTATTTT.

The chain uses TRBV18 and TRBJ1-1; D possibly corresponds to TRBD1 (5 bases). V shed 0 bases and J shed 4 bases, with 9 bases lying between them. The V gene's germline CDR1 is KGHSH and CDR2 LQKENI. This CDR3 has 14 amino acids. In nucleotides, the CDR3 is TGTGCCAGCTCACCACCGGGGGAGGGCACTGAAGCTTTCTTT. The encoded protein is CASSPPGEGTEAFF.

The chain couples TRBV5-1 to TRBJ2-1, with TRBD1 matching over 11 bases. With 3 bases clipped from V and 2 bases from J, the junction kept 4 bases outside the gene matches. The germline V gene encodes CDR1 SGHRS and CDR2 YFSETQ. The CDR3 loop spans 16 amino acids. CDR3 nucleotide sequence: TGCGCCAGCAGCTCAGGACAGGGGGCGCCCTACAATGAGCAGTTCTTC. Translated: CASSSGQGAPYNEQFF.

The rearrangement joins TRBV10-2 to TRBJ1-5; maybe TRBD1 (5 bases). CDR3 size: 15 residues. The ends were cut back, 3 bases at V and 0 bases at J, with 9 bases in the middle. CDR1 and CDR2 from the germline V gene are WSHSY and SAAADI. The CDR3 here is CASSDEGYSNQPQHF. Here the CDR3 DNA reads TGCGCCAGCAGTGACGAGGGGTATAGCAATCAGCCCCAGCATTTT.

The gene calls are TRBV19 and TRBJ1-4, with TRBD1 as a possible D gene (6 bases). The germline CDR1 and CDR2 sequences are LNHDA and SQIVND (reference sequence). The CDR3 covers 15 residues. The V end lost 5 bases, the J end lost 8 bases, and 18 bases lay between the germline ends. DNA of the CDR3: TGTGCCAGTAGTTCGCCCGGGACACTGTGGGAAAAACTGTTTTTT. Its translation: CASSSPGTLWEKLFF.

V and J are TRBV28 and TRBJ2-7; TRBD2 agrees at 11 bases. The junction had 6 bases not matched to a gene; V was cut back by 7 bases and J by 4 bases. CDR3 length equals 14 residues. Germline V gene data show CDR1 as MDHEN and CDR2 as SYDVKM. CDR3 in amino acids: CASTRLAGLYEQYF. CDR3 bases: TGTGCCAGCACCCGACTAGCGGGACTATACGAGCAGTACTTC.

V usage is TRBV7-9 and J usage is TRBJ1-1, with 9 bases aligning to TRBD1. Germline CDR1 SEHNR, CDR2 FQNEAQ (reference sequence). The CDR3 has 13 amino acids. V was clipped by 6 bases and J by 4 bases; unmatched bases: 3. The CDR3 is CASRLTGGTEAFF. CDR3 DNA sequence: TGTGCCAGCAGGTTGACAGGGGGCACTGAAGCTTTCTTT.

The chain employs TRBV27 and TRBJ2-7; 10 bases are a match to TRBD1. Germline loops: CDR1 MNHEY, CDR2 SMNVEV (reference sequence). The trim removed 5 bases at V and 3 bases at J, leaving 7 bases unmatched. The CDR3 totals 15 residues. The CDR3: CASSGRTGGGYEQYF. For the CDR3, the DNA is TGTGCCAGCAGTGGAAGGACAGGGGGAGGCTACGAGCAGTACTTC.

The CDR3 DNA reads as TGTGCTAGTGGTTTGGTACTACAGGAACGGTGGGACACCGGGGAGCTGTTTTTT. Amino acid sequence: CASGLVLQERWDTGELFF. The V gene is TRBV12-5, the J gene TRBJ2-2; possibly TRBD1 for D (5 bases). The CDR3 has 18 amino acids. The germline V gene has CDR1 LGHNT and CDR2 FRNRAP. With 0 bases removed from V and 3 bases from J, the gap between germline ends came to 17 bases.